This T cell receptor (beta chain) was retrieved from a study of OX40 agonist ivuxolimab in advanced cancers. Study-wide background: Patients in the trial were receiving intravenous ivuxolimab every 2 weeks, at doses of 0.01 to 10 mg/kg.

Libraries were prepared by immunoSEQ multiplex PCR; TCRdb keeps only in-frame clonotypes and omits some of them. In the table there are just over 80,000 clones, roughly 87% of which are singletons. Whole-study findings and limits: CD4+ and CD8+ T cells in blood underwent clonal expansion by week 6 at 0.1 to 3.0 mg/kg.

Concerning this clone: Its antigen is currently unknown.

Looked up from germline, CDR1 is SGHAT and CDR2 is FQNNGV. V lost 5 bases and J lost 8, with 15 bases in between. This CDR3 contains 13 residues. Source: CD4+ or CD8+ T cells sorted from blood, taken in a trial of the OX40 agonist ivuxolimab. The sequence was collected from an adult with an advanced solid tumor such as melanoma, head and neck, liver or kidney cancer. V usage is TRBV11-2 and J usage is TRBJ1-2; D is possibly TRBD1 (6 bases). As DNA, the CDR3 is TGTGCCAGCAGCCGGGCACAGGGTGAAGGCTACACCTTC. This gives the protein CASSRAQGEGYTF.